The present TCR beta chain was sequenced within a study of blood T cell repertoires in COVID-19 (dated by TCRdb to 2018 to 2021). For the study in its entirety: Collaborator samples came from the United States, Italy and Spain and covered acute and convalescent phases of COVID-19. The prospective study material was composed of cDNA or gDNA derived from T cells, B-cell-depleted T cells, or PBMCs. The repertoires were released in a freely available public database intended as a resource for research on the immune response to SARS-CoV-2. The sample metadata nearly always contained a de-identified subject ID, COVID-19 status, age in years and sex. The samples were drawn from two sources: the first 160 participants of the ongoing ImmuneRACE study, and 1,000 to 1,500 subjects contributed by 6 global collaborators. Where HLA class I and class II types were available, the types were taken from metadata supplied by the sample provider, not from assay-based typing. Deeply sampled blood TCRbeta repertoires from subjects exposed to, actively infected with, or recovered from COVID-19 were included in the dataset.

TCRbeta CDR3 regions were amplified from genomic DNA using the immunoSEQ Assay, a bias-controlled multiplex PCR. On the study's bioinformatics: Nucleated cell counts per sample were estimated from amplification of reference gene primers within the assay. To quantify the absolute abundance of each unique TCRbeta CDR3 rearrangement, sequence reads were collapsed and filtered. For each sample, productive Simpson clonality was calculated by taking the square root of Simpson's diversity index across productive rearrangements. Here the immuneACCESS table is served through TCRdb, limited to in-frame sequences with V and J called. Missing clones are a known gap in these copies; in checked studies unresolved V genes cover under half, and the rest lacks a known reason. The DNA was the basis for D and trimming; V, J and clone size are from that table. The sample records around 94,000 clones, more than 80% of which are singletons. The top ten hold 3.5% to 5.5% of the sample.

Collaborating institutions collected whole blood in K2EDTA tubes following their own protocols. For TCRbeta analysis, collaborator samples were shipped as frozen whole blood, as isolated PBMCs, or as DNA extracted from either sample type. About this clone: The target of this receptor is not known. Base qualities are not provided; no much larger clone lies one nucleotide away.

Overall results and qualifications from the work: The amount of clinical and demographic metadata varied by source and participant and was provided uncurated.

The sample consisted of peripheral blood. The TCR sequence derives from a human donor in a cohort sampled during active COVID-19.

The CDR3: CASRNGGLASDTQYF. DNA sequence: TGTGCCAGCAGAAATGGAGGACTAGCGTCAGATACGCAGTATTTT. The chain is made from TRBV7-2 and TRBJ2-3, with TRBD2 matching 9 junction bases. V loses 6 bases at its end and J loses 4 bases; junction bases beyond the gene matches: 8. Looking up the germline V gene yields CDR1 SGHTA and CDR2 FQGNSA. The CDR3 measures 15 amino acids from cysteine to phenylalanine. The sequence is cut down to CDR3 DNA, 45 bases in frame from base 1.